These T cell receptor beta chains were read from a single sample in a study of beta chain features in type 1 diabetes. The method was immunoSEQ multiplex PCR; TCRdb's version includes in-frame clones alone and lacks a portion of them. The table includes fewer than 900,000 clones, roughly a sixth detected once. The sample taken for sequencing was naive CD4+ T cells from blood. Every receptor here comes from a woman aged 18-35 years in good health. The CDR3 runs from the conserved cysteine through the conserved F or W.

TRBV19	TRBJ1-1	CASTNMGQAIPEAFF
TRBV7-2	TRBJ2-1	CASSPFGSSGGRFF
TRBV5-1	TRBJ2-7	CASLPGSGRSYEQYF
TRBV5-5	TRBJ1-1	CASSFQGNTEAFF
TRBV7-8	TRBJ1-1	CASSERGNTEAFF
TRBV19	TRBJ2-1	CASRRRLSSGRAHEQFF
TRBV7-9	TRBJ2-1	CASSPGYGGRRDEQFF
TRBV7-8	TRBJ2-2	CASSTRTSGTGELFF
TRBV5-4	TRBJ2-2	CASSPAQRGAGELFF
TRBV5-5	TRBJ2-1	CASSLDPQNINEQFF
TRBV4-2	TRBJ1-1	CASSHRNTEAFF
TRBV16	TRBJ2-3	CASSQSVSWLAGVSDTQYF
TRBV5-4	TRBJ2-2	CASSLPPGQGLLGELFF
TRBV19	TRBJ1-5	CATTSRAGAGKQPQHF
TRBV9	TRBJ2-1	CASSAERTGYNEQFF
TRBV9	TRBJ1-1	CASSYLPGTGVTEAFF
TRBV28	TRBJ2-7	CASSLSQGAYEQYF
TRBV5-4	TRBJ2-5	CASSLLAGGGAEETQYF
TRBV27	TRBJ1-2	CASSPRPAFPQGGYGYTF
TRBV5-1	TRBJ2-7	CASSLGGTGSHEQYF
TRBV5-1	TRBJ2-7	CASSSDSYEQYF
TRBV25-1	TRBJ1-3	CASRDRGLDTIYF
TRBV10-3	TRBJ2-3	CAIRQGYGTDTQYF
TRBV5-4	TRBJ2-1	CASSLVMGQYNEQFF
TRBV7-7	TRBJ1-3	CASSLTSSGNTIYF
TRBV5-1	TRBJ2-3	CASSFGGAGTDTQYF
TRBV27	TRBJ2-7	CASRGGTSGTYEQYF
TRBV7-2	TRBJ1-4	CASSPDRAIGEKLFF
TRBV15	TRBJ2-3	CATSRLAGEDTQYF
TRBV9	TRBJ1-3	CASSVDVKASGNTIYF
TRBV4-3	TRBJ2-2	CASSRTAGRYVDTGELFF
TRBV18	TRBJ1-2	CASSPQGVYGYTF
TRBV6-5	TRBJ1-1	CASSYWSGEAFF
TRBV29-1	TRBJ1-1	CSAGQGLNTEAFF
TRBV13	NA	CASSHRDRPHEQYF
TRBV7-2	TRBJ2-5	CASSGAGTRIQETQYF
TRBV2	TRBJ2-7	CASSELIYEQYF
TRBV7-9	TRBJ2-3	CASSFYIRPKVDTQYF
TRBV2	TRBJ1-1	CASRRMGLVEAFF
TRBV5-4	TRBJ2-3	CASSIRQGTDTQYF
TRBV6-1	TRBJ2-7	CASSEALISYEQYF
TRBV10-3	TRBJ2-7	CAISESGGTRGQYF
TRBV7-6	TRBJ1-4	CASSSLRIEEGEKLFF
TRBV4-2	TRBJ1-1	CASSQVLAENTEAFF
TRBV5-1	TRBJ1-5	CASSLEWGSNQPQHF
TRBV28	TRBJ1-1	CASRIPGQTQTEAFF
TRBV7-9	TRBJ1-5	CASSLAGPNQPQHF
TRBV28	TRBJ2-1	CASSFGGTPNEQFF
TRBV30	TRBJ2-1	CAWSSPGTLSSYNEQFF
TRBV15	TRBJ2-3	CATSRGGLAGGPWRDQGTDTQYF
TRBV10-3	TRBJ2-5	CAISASGNKETQYF
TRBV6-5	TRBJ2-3	CASSQTGGTDTQYF
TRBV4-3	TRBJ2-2	CASSLKNSPTRFTGELFF
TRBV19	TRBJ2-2	CASSIGGSGTGELFF
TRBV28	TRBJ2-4	CASSAAPGGNIQYF
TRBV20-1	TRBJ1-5	CSASSGASQHF